Each of the 32 T cell receptor beta chains below was sequenced from the same sample in a study of cytomegalovirus exposure and HLA in healthy donors (dated by TCRdb to about 2017). Receptor amplification or capture employed the immunoSEQ multiplex PCR assay. TCRdb obtained this table from immuneACCESS and retained in-frame rearrangements with V and J assigned. These tables miss some clones; where compared with another copy, unresolved V genes account for less than half of the shortfall, and the remainder is unexplained. Across this sample there are about 150,000 clones, with roughly nine tenths seen only once. About 3.1% of the sample is held by the ten biggest clonotypes. Material for sequencing was PBMCs. These receptor sequences come from a woman aged 18-29 years in good health and CMV-seropositive.

This sequence joins TRBV7-9 and TRBJ2-2; TRBD1 agrees at 7 bases. Trimming removed 3 bases from V and 5 bases from J; junction bases left unmatched: 12. Germline V gives CDR1 SEHNR, CDR2 FQNEAQ (reference sequence). This CDR3 spans 17 amino acids. CDR3 protein: CASSFLVGGQFTGELFF. The CDR3 DNA reads as TGTGCCAGCAGCTTTTTAGTTGGGGGACAGTTTACCGGGGAGCTGTTTTTT.

V and J are TRBV5-1 and TRBJ2-5; TRBD2 agrees at 7 bases. CDR1 is SGHRS and CDR2 is YFSETQ in the germline V gene. The CDR3 spans 18 residues. V lost 0 bases and J lost 5; bases outside the gene matches: 16. DNA for the CDR3: TGCGCCAGCAGCTTGGGCGGCGGGAGCTTCAACACCGGGGAGACCCAGTACTTC. As protein: CASSLGGGSFNTGETQYF.

The rearrangement uses TRBV4-2 and TRBJ1-2; no clear D. This CDR3 region has 16 residues. Germline lookup yields CDR1 LGHNA and CDR2 YNFKEQ. V was pared by 0 bases and J by 0 bases, with 11 bases between. This chain's CDR3 is CASSQERSRANYGYTF. The CDR3 DNA sequence: TGTGCCAGCAGCCAAGAGAGGAGTAGAGCTAACTATGGCTACACCTTC.

The rearrangement uses TRBV6-1 and TRBJ2-3; 12 bases agree with TRBD2. The V segment lost 4 bases and the J segment 2 bases; nucleotides outside the gene matches: 4. Looked up from germline, CDR1 is MNHNS and CDR2 is SASEGT. There are 16 residues in the CDR3. The chain's CDR3 is CASSALAGGYTDTQYF. DNA of the CDR3: TGTGCCAGCAGTGCCCTAGCGGGAGGGTACACAGATACGCAGTATTTT.

The chain employs TRBV29-1 and TRBJ2-1; the match to TRBD2 covers 13 bases. The germline V gene encodes CDR1 SQVTM and CDR2 ANQGSEA. The CDR3 contains 13 residues. J lost 8 bases, V lost 2 bases, and 0 bases had no gene match. The CDR3: CSVETSGRDEQFF. The CDR3 coding sequence is TGCAGCGTTGAAACTAGCGGGAGGGATGAGCAGTTCTTC.

This chain joins TRBV6-1 and TRBJ1-1; 8 bases match TRBD1. This CDR3 region has 15 residues. Germline V gene sequence: CDR1 MNHNS, CDR2 SASEGT. The ends lost 4 bases at V and 2 bases at J; junction bases unmatched: 6. CDR3 amino acids: CASSAQDRANTEAFF. CDR3 DNA sequence: TGTGCCAGCAGTGCCCAGGACAGGGCTAACACTGAAGCTTTCTTT.

V is TRBV11-3 and J is TRBJ2-3; 10 bases map to TRBD1. Germline V CDR1 and CDR2: SGHNT, YENEEA. The CDR3 is made up of 14 amino acids. V lost 5 bases and J lost 4; bases outside the gene matches: 3. CDR3 sequence reads: CASSAGTGADTQYF. DNA of the CDR3: TGTGCCAGCAGCGCAGGGACAGGGGCAGATACGCAGTATTTT.

V and J are TRBV6-5 and TRBJ2-5, with 10 bases that match TRBD1. CDR3 length equals 15 residues. From germline, CDR1 is MNHEY and CDR2 SVGAGI. V dropped 7 bases and J dropped 2; count of bases not matched to a gene: 7. The CDR3 protein is CASTLGQGGQETQYF. In DNA, the CDR3 is TGTGCCAGCACCCTCGGACAGGGGGGACAAGAGACCCAGTACTTC.

The chain couples TRBV9 to TRBJ1-1; TRBD1 aligns across 7 bases. Per the germline V gene, CDR1 is SGDLS and CDR2 is YYNGEE. This CDR3 has 13 amino acids. V dropped 2 bases and J dropped 3; count of bases not matched to a gene: 1. Written as DNA, the CDR3 is TGTGCCAGCAGCGTTCAGGGGGACACTGAAGCTTTCTTT. This codes for CASSVQGDTEAFF.

V is TRBV11-2 and J is TRBJ2-7; D gene ambiguous. The germline V and J ends were trimmed by 5 bases and 5 bases, with 4 bases remaining between them. This CDR3 comprises 10 residues. Germline V lookup: CDR1 SGHAT, CDR2 FQNNGV. The CDR3 loop is CASSGHEQYF. In DNA form, the CDR3 reads TGTGCCAGCAGCGGCCACGAGCAGTACTTC.

In this sample, this clone turned up once. This sequence joins TRBV7-7 and TRBJ2-3; 12 bases line up with TRBD2. Germline CDR1 SSHAT, CDR2 FNYEAQ (reference sequence). J lost 5 bases, V lost 3 bases, and 6 bases had no gene match. The CDR3 sequence is 16 residues long. The CDR3 reads CASSFRLAGVRDTQYF. CDR3 nucleotide sequence: TGTGCCAGCAGCTTTAGACTAGCGGGAGTTAGAGATACGCAGTATTTT.

The V call is TRBV5-1, the J call TRBJ2-7; tentative D call: TRBD1 (6 bases). V lost 5 bases, J lost 6 bases, and 18 bases lay in between. Germline CDR1 and CDR2: SGHRS and YFSETQ. The CDR3 covers 14 residues. CDR3 bases: TGCGCCAGCAGGTTTGACAGGTCTGGGGGCGAGCAGTACTTC. Translation gives CASRFDRSGGEQYF.

The chain joins TRBV7-8 to TRBJ1-4; D ambiguous. The germline V gene encodes CDR1 SGHVS and CDR2 FQNEAQ. The CDR3 runs 20 residues. V dropped 1 base and J dropped 5 bases, with 26 bases sitting between them. CDR3 amino acids: CASSLVGSSRIGYINEKLFF. The CDR3 nucleotides are TGTGCCAGCAGCTTAGTTGGGTCGTCGCGGATCGGTTATATCAATGAAAAACTGTTTTTT.

The table lists this clone with a count of one. This chain connects TRBV30 to TRBJ1-2; D gene unclear. V was clipped by 3 bases and J by 4 bases, with 9 bases between them. CDR1 and CDR2 from the germline V gene are GTSNPN and SVGIG (reference sequence). The CDR3 is made up of 12 amino acids. This chain's CDR3 is CAWSEYGYGYTF. The CDR3, as DNA: TGTGCCTGGAGCGAGTACGGCTATGGCTACACCTTC.

This rearrangement joins TRBV10-1 to TRBJ1-1, with TRBD1 identical over 9 bases. Per the germline V gene, CDR1 is WNHNN and CDR2 is SYGVQD (reference sequence). CDR3 length: 17 amino acids. Losses at the gene ends were 6 bases for V and 3 bases for J; bases not matched to a gene: 14. CDR3 sequence: CASRMNGGTGIDTEAFF. The CDR3 DNA is TGCGCCAGCAGGATGAATGGCGGGACAGGGATAGACACTGAAGCTTTCTTT.

In its sample, this clone was seen a few times. This chain uses TRBV5-4 with TRBJ2-7, with 12 bases that match TRBD1. The CDR3 covers 16 residues. CDR1 and CDR2 (germline): SGHNT, YYREEE (reference sequence). Losses at the gene ends were 4 bases for V and 5 bases for J; bases not matched to a gene: 10. The CDR3, as DNA: TGTGCCAGCAGCCCCTACCTAGGGACAGGGGGCGACGAGCAGTACTTC. Translating it yields CASSPYLGTGGDEQYF.

V is TRBV29-1 and J is TRBJ2-7; TRBD2 agrees at 8 bases. CDR3 length: 12 residues. Germline assignment: CDR1 SQVTM and CDR2 ANQGSEA. J gave up 3 bases and V 4 bases, and 2 bases lay outside the gene matches. CDR3 sequence (DNA): TGCAGCGTTGGGACTAGCTACTACGAGCAGTACTTC. It is translated as CSVGTSYYEQYF.

The chain links TRBV2 to TRBJ2-1; 10 bases line up with TRBD2. The V and J ends lost 4 bases and 1 base, in that order; junction bases with no gene match: 10. Germline CDR1 and CDR2: SNHLY and FYNNEI. The CDR3 sequence is 18 residues long. CDR3: CASSVELAGSGSYNEQFF. CDR3 nucleotide sequence: TGTGCCAGCAGTGTAGAACTAGCGGGAAGTGGGTCCTACAATGAGCAGTTCTTC.

CDR3 sequence (DNA): TGTGCCAGCAGCTTAGAGCAGTACACTGAAGCTTTCTTT. Its translation is CASSLEQYTEAFF. The V and J genes are TRBV11-2 and TRBJ1-1; no reliable D call. V was shortened by 0 bases and J by 3 bases, with 5 bases between the two germline ends. Germline CDR1 and CDR2: SGHAT and FQNNGV. CDR3 length equals 13 residues.

The CDR3 sequence: CASSLLRGNYGYTF. CDR3 coding DNA: TGTGCCAGCAGCTTACTCAGGGGTAACTATGGCTACACCTTC. The chain carries TRBV7-9 and TRBJ1-2; tentative D call: TRBD1 (6 bases). CDR1 is SEHNR, CDR2 FQNEAQ, per germline (reference sequence). Trimming removed 2 bases at V and 1 base at J, with 8 bases between. This CDR3 has 14 amino acids.

The chain uses TRBV2 and TRBJ2-3; maybe TRBD1 (6 bases). Trimming pared 7 bases from V and 3 bases from J, leaving 14 bases between. This CDR3 comprises 14 residues. Germline V gene data show CDR1 as SNHLY and CDR2 as FYNNEI. As DNA, the CDR3 is TGTGCCAGCAAGAAGGGCAGGGGAACAGATACGCAGTATTTT. Translated: CASKKGRGTDTQYF.

The rearrangement uses TRBV30 and TRBJ2-5; D unresolved. The CDR3 length is 12 residues. Germline values: CDR1 GTSNPN, CDR2 SVGIG (reference sequence). The V and J ends lost 3 bases and 2 bases respectively, with 7 bases between them. For the CDR3, the DNA is TGTGCCTGGAGGGGCTTACAAGAGACCCAGTACTTC. Translating it yields CAWRGLQETQYF.

The J gene is TRBJ1-3, the V gene TRBV30; D ambiguous. The CDR3 has 11 amino acids. The V gene lost 2 bases and the J gene lost 5 bases, with 4 bases spanning the gap. CDR1 GTSNPN and CDR2 SVGIG come from the germline V gene (reference sequence). The CDR3 nucleotides read TGTGCCTGGAGTCTCCGAAACACCATATATTTT. Encoded protein: CAWSLRNTIYF.

The genes are TRBV7-6 and TRBJ2-7; no firm D call. The CDR3 length is 14 residues. Germline values: CDR1 SGHVS, CDR2 FNYEAQ. The V and J ends lost 1 base and 0 bases respectively, with 7 bases between them. CDR3 in amino acids: CASSLGFNSYEQYF. The CDR3 region has the DNA TGTGCCAGCAGCTTAGGTTTTAACTCCTACGAGCAGTACTTC.

With respect to this clone: One junction end disagrees with the germline gene, perhaps due to a read error. The rearrangement uses TRBV10-3 and TRBJ2-7, with D possibly TRBD2 on 6 matching bases. The CDR3 runs to 13 residues. Germline values: CDR1 ENHRY, CDR2 SYGVKD. The CDR3 DNA reads as TGTGCCATCTTGCTAGGACTATCGTCGTTTCGGGACTTC. It is translated as CAILLGLSSFRDF.

V usage is TRBV11-2 and J usage is TRBJ1-2; 7 nucleotides line up with TRBD1. Germline V gene lookup returns CDR1 SGHAT and CDR2 FQNNGV. This CDR3 is 15 amino acids long. The trim removed 4 bases at V and 8 bases at J, leaving 13 bases unmatched. CDR3 region: CASSSGQARLWGYTF. The CDR3 region has the DNA TGTGCCAGCAGCTCTGGACAGGCCAGGCTATGGGGCTACACCTTC.

This clone was picked up one time. J is TRBJ2-7 and V is TRBV16, with D perhaps TRBD2 (6 bases). The CDR3 covers 11 residues. CDR1 is KGHSY and CDR2 is FQNENV in the germline V gene. V gave up 6 bases and J gave up 7 bases, with 10 bases separating them. CDR3 sequence reads: CASSSGREQYF. The CDR3 coding sequence is TGTGCCAGCAGTTCGGGGAGGGAGCAGTACTTC.

This chain links TRBV27 with TRBJ2-1; 10 bases agree with TRBD2. CDR1 MNHEY and CDR2 SMNVEV come from the germline V gene (reference sequence). V was clipped by 5 bases and J by 4 bases; unmatched bases: 8. The CDR3 has 16 residues. CDR3 nucleotide sequence: TGTGCCAGCAGTCCCCGTGGGACTAGCGTTTACAATGAGCAGTTCTTC. Its protein is CASSPRGTSVYNEQFF.

This sequence joins TRBV6-1 and TRBJ1-1, with D unclear. In germline, CDR1 is MNHNS, CDR2 SASEGT. The CDR3 has 13 amino acids. V was trimmed by 7 bases and J by 1 base, leaving 10 bases between them. The CDR3 spells CASTPSWNTEAFF. CDR3 sequence (DNA): TGTGCCAGCACTCCTTCCTGGAACACTGAAGCTTTCTTT.

The chain recombines TRBV11-2 with TRBJ2-5; D is ambiguous. This CDR3 is 14 amino acids long. The V end lost 1 base, the J end lost 7 bases, and 13 bases lay between the germline ends. The germline V gene encodes CDR1 SGHAT and CDR2 FQNNGV. The CDR3 spells CASSLVAGSGTQYF. In DNA, the CDR3 is TGTGCCAGCAGCTTAGTGGCCGGGTCCGGGACCCAGTACTTC.

The chain joins TRBV18 to TRBJ2-1; D is perhaps TRBD2 (6 bases). The V end was cut by 3 bases, the J end by 4 bases, with 22 bases between. The V gene's germline CDR1 is KGHSH and CDR2 LQKENI. This CDR3 spans 18 amino acids. The DNA for the CDR3 is TGTGCCAGCTCACCGGTCTCTGGTGGGGGAGGAAGGTACAATGAGCAGTTCTTC. It yields the protein CASSPVSGGGGRYNEQFF.

In DNA form, the CDR3 reads TGTGCCAGCAGTCCTCTAGCGGGAGCAGATACGCAGTATTTT. The encoded protein is CASSPLAGADTQYF. The V call is TRBV6-4, the J call TRBJ2-3, with 10 bases that match TRBD2. CDR3 size: 14 residues. With 5 bases clipped from V and 4 bases from J, the junction kept 3 bases outside the gene matches. In germline, CDR1 is MRHNA, CDR2 SNTAGT.